This TCR beta chain was captured by sequencing in a study of T cells in Graves' hyperthyroidism and ophthalmopathy. Study-level information: Peripheral blood was collected at initial diagnosis, before any treatment.

The table lists this clonotype with many counts. Antigen unknown. Study-wide findings and caveats: The model's output predicted ophthalmopathy at a median of 6.5 months prior to onset.

Amplified TCR beta CDR3 regions derived from RNA transcripts. HTBI primers drove first-round RT-PCR of the TCR CDR3. TCRdb re-called the multiplex PCR reads with MiXCR, one entry per CDR3 protein. The table lists 500,000 to 650,000 distinct CDR3 sequences, around 13% of them singletons. The CDR3 is 16 amino acids. Germline V lookup: CDR1 MDHEN, CDR2 SYDVKM. Trimming cost V 7 bases and J 9 bases; bases outside gene matches: 10. This rearrangement joins TRBV28 to TRBJ2-4, with TRBD2 matching 15 bases. The receptor was isolated from a woman in her forties or fifties with Graves' ophthalmopathy. The sample was blood. CDR3 nucleotide sequence: TGTGCCAGCACCTCGGGACTAGCGGGAGGATCAGGCATTCAGTACTTC. Protein sequence: CASTSGLAGGSGIQYF.